Given below is one T cell receptor beta chain in context. This sample was taken from a study of T cell responses to AZD1222 COVID-19 vaccine. Germline CDR1 SGHAT, CDR2 FQNNGV. The CDR3 has 11 residues. V dropped 3 bases and J dropped 6 bases, with 2 bases sitting between them. Combined were second doses at about 4 or about 12 weeks. Sequencing used immunoSEQ multiplex PCR; TCRdb keeps in-frame clones, though not all of them. The sample contains about 130,000 clones, 80% to 90% of which appear only once. This specimen consisted of peripheral blood, obtained 28 days after the second AZD1222 dose. The rearrangement joins TRBV11-2 to TRBJ2-2; no definite D call. This clonotype was obtained from an adult who received the AZD1222 COVID-19 vaccine. The CDR3 coding sequence is TGTGCCAGCAGCTTCCCCGGGGAGCTGTTTTTT. Residues: CASSFPGELFF. Full variable domain (rest looked up from reference TRBV11-2 and TRBJ2-2): EAGVAQSPRYKIIEKRQSVAFWCNPISGHATLYWYQQILGQGPKLLIQFQNNGVVDDSQLPKDRFSAERLKGVDSTLKIQPAKLEDSAVYLCASSFPGELFFGEGSRLTVL.